This note documents a single TCR beta chain sequence. Its antigen is not known. This sample stems from a study of shared clonotypes between healthy human individuals. Study as a whole: Donors were two women and a few men aged 18 to 49. Points from the study as a whole: A small donor pool kept down the genetic and exposure-history diversity that was represented.

V lost 4 bases and J lost 0, with 11 bases in between. The CDR3 runs to 15 residues. Germline V gives CDR1 SGHRS, CDR2 YFSETQ. Clones were read by immunoSEQ multiplex PCR, and TCRdb kept only the in-frame ones, dropping some. The repertoire holds about 1.9 million clones, with just over 90% as singletons. It was CD45RO-negative cells, positively selected for CCR7, that made up naive CD8 cells, with terminally differentiated effector memory CD45RA+ cells excluded. Study donors comprised healthy, HIV-negative adults devoid of recent acute infection or vaccination. The chain is built from TRBV5-1 and TRBJ1-3; D possibly corresponds to TRBD1 (5 bases). This clonotype originated in a man aged 18-30 years in good health. Some clones in this sample may be carry-over from other donors' samples. The material sequenced was naive CD8+ T cells from PBMCs. CDR3 DNA sequence: TGCGCCAGCAGCACAGACGGACACTCTGGAAACACCATATATTTT. Protein sequence: CASSTDGHSGNTIYF. Full variable domain (missing parts from reference TRBV5-1 and TRBJ1-3): KAGVTQTPRYLIKTRGQQVTLSCSPISGHRSVSWYQQTPGQGLQFLFEYFSETQRNKGNFPGRFSGRQFSNSRSEMNVSTLELGDSALYLCASSTDGHSGNTIYFGEGSWLTVV.